Listed here are 7 T cell receptor beta chains from one sample, sequenced in a study of a mutant IDH1 vaccine in newly diagnosed glioma. Using immunoSEQ multiplex PCR, the repertoire was profiled, and TCRdb retains in-frame clones only, with some absent. The sample lists tens of thousands of clones, more than 80% occurring once. This sample's time point: week 5, during vaccination. In the vaccine, a single dose held 300 ug of the mutant IDH1 20-mer peptide, along with topical imiquimod. Their antigens remain unidentified. Sequencing used PBMCs, obtained from a glioma patient whose treatment included an IDH1 peptide vaccine. These receptors all stem from a man aged 18 to 29 with glioma.

The chain combines TRBV5-1 with TRBJ2-5; tentatively, D is TRBD2 (7 bases). The CDR3 is 17 residues long. V was shortened by 4 bases and J by 2 bases, with 21 bases between the two germline ends. Germline V gene sequence: CDR1 SGHRS, CDR2 YFSETQ. The CDR3 is CASSPGRIGGSQETQYF. Written as DNA, the CDR3 is TGCGCCAGCAGCCCCGGGAGGATCGGGGGCTCACAAGAGACCCAGTACTTC.

V gene TRBV4-3 combines with J gene TRBJ2-3; weak D call: TRBD1 (7 bases). CDR3 length: 16 residues. In germline, CDR1 is LGHNA, CDR2 YSLEER. V lost 0 bases, J lost 5 bases, and 15 bases lay in between. The DNA of the CDR3 is TGCGCCAGCAGCCAAGATCTGAGCCAGGGGGGAGATACGCAGTATTTT. Amino acid sequence: CASSQDLSQGGDTQYF.

This clone has only one observation. The J gene is TRBJ2-1, the V gene TRBV29-1; 8 nucleotides line up with TRBD2. The CDR3 runs to 15 residues. The ends lost 4 bases at V and 1 base at J; junction bases unmatched: 6. Germline lookup yields CDR1 SQVTM and CDR2 ANQGSEA. This CDR3 is CSVGSGGVSYNEQFF. The CDR3, as DNA: TGCAGCGTTGGGTCGGGGGGGGTTTCCTACAATGAGCAGTTCTTC.

In this sample, this clone turned up once. The chain uses TRBV19 and TRBJ2-7; no reliable D call. V lost 8 bases, J lost 2 bases, and 13 bases lay in between. CDR1 is LNHDA, CDR2 SQIVND, per germline (reference sequence). The CDR3 runs to 13 residues. The CDR3 reads CASSYSLPYEQYF. The CDR3 region has the DNA TGTGCCAGTTCTTACTCACTACCCTACGAGCAGTACTTC.

The V call is TRBV28, the J call TRBJ1-3, with 9 bases matching TRBD1. V lost 5 bases, J lost 0 bases, and 11 bases stayed unmatched. The CDR3 contains 18 residues. The V gene's germline CDR1 is MDHEN and CDR2 SYDVKM. The CDR3 nucleotides read TGTGCCAGCAGTCCAGTCCCGGGACAGGGTTCCTCTGGAAACACCATATATTTT. Translation: CASSPVPGQGSSGNTIYF.

As regards this clone: One end of the junction varies from germline; a read error may be responsible. The chain recombines TRBV7-7 with TRBJ2-1; D not certain. Germline lookup yields CDR1 SSHAT and CDR2 FNYEAQ (reference sequence). The length of the CDR3 is 14 residues. The CDR3 protein is CASSPSTTYNEQFF. The CDR3 DNA reads TGTGCTAGCAGCCCCTCGACCACCTACAATGAGCAGTTCTTC.

In regard to this clone: This sample includes further DNA sequences coding for the same CDR3. This rearrangement joins TRBV18 to TRBJ1-1, with no clear D. V gave up 0 bases and J gave up 5 bases, with 7 bases separating them. Germline CDR1 and CDR2: KGHSH and LQKENI. The CDR3 runs to 13 residues. CDR3 nucleotides: TGTGCCAGCTCACCACCGGGAGGGACTGAAGCTTTCTTT. This gives the protein CASSPPGGTEAFF.